Following are 16 T cell receptor beta chains from one sample sequenced in a study of vaccination effects on CD4 cells after COVID-19. Sequencing was preceded by expansion of antigen-specific CD4+ T cells with viral peptide pools in the ViraFEST assay. Following culture for under 12 days, CD4+ T cells were isolated. Previously uninfected by SARS-CoV-2, the vaccine recipients also showed negative nucleocapsid antibodies. These receptors lack a known antigen. Clones were sequenced by immunoSEQ multiplex PCR, and TCRdb holds only the in-frame ones, with some missing. The sample records 77,000 or so clones, 78% being singletons. The starting material was CD4+ T cells from PBMCs cultured with SARS-CoV-2 spike peptides, obtained before COVID-19 vaccination. The receptors shown here come from a human donor who received a COVID-19 vaccine.

The chain is built from TRBV18 and TRBJ1-4; 8 bases align to TRBD1. The junction had 5 bases not matched to a gene; V was cut back by 5 bases and J by 6 bases. The CDR3 runs 14 residues. Per the germline V gene, CDR1 is KGHSH and CDR2 is LQKENI. The DNA of the CDR3 is TGTGCCAGCTCATTGGACAGGGTCGATGAAAAACTGTTTTTT. This gives the protein CASSLDRVDEKLFF.

The rearrangement uses TRBV5-1 and TRBJ1-6; 7 bases line up with TRBD1. The CDR3 contains 16 residues. CDR1 and CDR2 (germline): SGHRS, YFSETQ. With 0 bases clipped from V and 5 bases from J, the junction kept 5 bases outside the gene matches. The CDR3 protein is CASSLVQGGNNSPLHF. CDR3 nucleotide sequence: TGCGCCAGCAGCTTGGTTCAGGGGGGAAATAATTCACCCCTCCACTTT.

The chain is built from TRBV5-1 and TRBJ2-5, with D unresolved. CDR1 SGHRS and CDR2 YFSETQ come from the germline V gene. The V end lost 4 bases, the J end lost 3 bases, and 7 bases lay between the germline ends. The CDR3 covers 12 residues. The CDR3 DNA reads as TGCGCCAGCAGCCTGCCGGAAGAGACCCAGTACTTC. This codes for CASSLPEETQYF.

This rearrangement joins TRBV6-1 to TRBJ2-7; no definite D call. The length of the CDR3 is 13 residues. Germline-derived CDR1 and CDR2 are MNHNS and SASEGT. The V end was cut by 2 bases, the J end by 4 bases, with 9 bases between. DNA of the CDR3: TGTGCCAGCAGTGAATCACTGGGTTACGAGCAGTACGTC. This sequence encodes CASSESLGYEQYV.

The CDR3 region has the DNA TGTGCCAGTAGCAGGACAGGGAACTCCTACAATGAGCAGTTCTTC. Amino acids: CASSRTGNSYNEQFF. The chain combines TRBV19 with TRBJ2-1; 8 bases match TRBD1. Germline CDR1 is LNHDA and CDR2 is SQIVND (reference sequence). Trimming took 6 bases from V and 0 from J; bases not matched to a gene: 4. The CDR3 covers 15 residues.

The V and J genes are TRBV7-2 and TRBJ1-1; TRBD1 matches 7 bases. The CDR3 runs to 15 residues. Germline values: CDR1 SGHTA, CDR2 FQGNSA. The J segment lost 2 bases and the V segment lost 3 bases, leaving 6 bases of the junction unmatched. The DNA of the CDR3 is TGTGCCAGCAGCTTCCAGGGACAGTCAAACACTGAAGCTTTCTTT. Amino acid sequence: CASSFQGQSNTEAFF.

J is TRBJ2-5 and V is TRBV7-8; D ambiguous. The CDR3 is 15 amino acids. Germline assignment: CDR1 SGHVS and CDR2 FQNEAQ. V was clipped by 3 bases and J by 1 base, with 12 bases between them. The CDR3 is CASSFADLRQETQYF. In nucleotides, the CDR3 is TGTGCCAGCAGCTTTGCGGACCTCCGCCAAGAGACCCAGTACTTC.

This chain uses TRBV2 with TRBJ1-4, with 12 bases identical to TRBD1. Per the germline V gene, CDR1 is SNHLY and CDR2 is FYNNEI. With V trimmed by 7 bases and J by 10 bases, 7 bases remained unmatched. The CDR3 length is 14 residues. DNA of the CDR3: TGTGCCAGCAAGATGGGGACAGGGGGCCCAAAACTGTTTTTT. Its protein product is CASKMGTGGPKLFF.

This chain links TRBV5-1 with TRBJ2-7; possibly TRBD1 or TRBD2 for D (6 bases each). The CDR3 is made up of 16 amino acids. V dropped 5 bases and J dropped 1 base, with 19 bases sitting between them. Per the germline V gene, CDR1 is SGHRS and CDR2 is YFSETQ. The CDR3 region is CASSQRNREDSYEQYV. For the CDR3, the DNA is TGCGCCAGCAGTCAACGGAACAGGGAGGATTCCTACGAGCAGTACGTC.

This chain connects TRBV9 to TRBJ2-2, with TRBD1 matching 9 bases. CDR1 SGDLS and CDR2 YYNGEE come from the germline V gene. With V trimmed by 3 bases and J by 6 bases, 3 bases remained unmatched. CDR3 length: 14 residues. CDR3 in DNA: TGTGCCAGCAGCGCCCGACAGGGGGCCGGGGAGCTGTTTTTT. Protein product: CASSARQGAGELFF.

This chain connects TRBV28 to TRBJ1-1; 7 bases are a match to TRBD1. The trim removed 2 bases at V and 1 base at J, leaving 4 bases unmatched. The V gene's germline CDR1 is MDHEN and CDR2 SYDVKM. The CDR3 extends over 15 amino acids. CDR3 in amino acids: CASSLDPGGNTEAFF. CDR3 DNA: TGTGCCAGCAGTTTAGATCCAGGGGGGAACACTGAAGCTTTCTTT.

This sequence joins TRBV7-2 and TRBJ2-3; 11 bases fit TRBD2. Germline V gene data show CDR1 as SGHTA and CDR2 as FQGNSA. V shed 5 bases, J shed 4 bases, and the junction held 5 bases outside the gene matches. This CDR3 region has 15 residues. CDR3 in amino acids: CASSISGGAADTQYF. The CDR3 DNA reads as TGTGCCAGCAGCATTAGCGGGGGGGCTGCAGATACGCAGTATTTT.

The V gene is TRBV5-1, the J gene TRBJ1-6, with D tentatively TRBD1 (5 bases). Germline V lookup: CDR1 SGHRS, CDR2 YFSETQ. The CDR3 totals 16 residues. Trimming pared 3 bases from V and 5 bases from J, leaving 15 bases between. The CDR3 spells CASSSQSGINNSPLHF. The CDR3, as DNA: TGCGCCAGCAGCTCCCAGTCAGGGATAAATAATTCACCCCTCCACTTT.

This chain links TRBV10-1 with TRBJ2-1; D is tentatively TRBD1 or TRBD2 (5 bases each). V gave up 8 bases and J gave up 3 bases, with 14 bases separating them. The CDR3 sequence is 14 residues long. Germline loops: CDR1 WNHNN, CDR2 SYGVQD (reference sequence). The CDR3 is CASSRDLGYNEQFF. DNA of the CDR3: TGCGCCAGCTCTAGGGACCTGGGCTACAATGAGCAGTTCTTC.

The chain uses TRBV28 and TRBJ2-7; D is perhaps TRBD1 or TRBD2 (5 bases each). The CDR3 runs 15 residues. V shed 6 bases and J shed 1 base, with 16 bases lying between them. Germline loops: CDR1 MDHEN, CDR2 SYDVKM. The CDR3 region has the DNA TGTGCCAGCAGCCTGGGCCTTGGGGGATCCTACGAGCAGTACGTC. This gives the protein CASSLGLGGSYEQYV.

This rearrangement joins TRBV5-6 to TRBJ2-2, with D perhaps TRBD1 (6 bases). This CDR3 has 17 residues. Germline V gives CDR1 SGHDT, CDR2 YYEEEE. Trimming left V 0 bases short and J 1 base short, with 13 bases between. The CDR3 protein is CASSLVWGHQNTGELFF. CDR3 bases: TGTGCCAGCAGCTTGGTCTGGGGACACCAGAACACCGGGGAGCTGTTTTTT.